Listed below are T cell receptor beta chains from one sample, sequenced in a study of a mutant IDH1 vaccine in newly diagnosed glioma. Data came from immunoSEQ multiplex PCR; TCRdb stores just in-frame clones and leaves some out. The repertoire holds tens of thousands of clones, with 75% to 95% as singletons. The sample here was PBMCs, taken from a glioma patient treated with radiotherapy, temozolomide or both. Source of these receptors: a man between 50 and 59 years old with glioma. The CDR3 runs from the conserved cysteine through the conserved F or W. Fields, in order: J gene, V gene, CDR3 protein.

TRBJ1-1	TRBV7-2	CASSLVSGRMNTEAFF
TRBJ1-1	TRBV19	CASSITGNPTEAFF
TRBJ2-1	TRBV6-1	CASSFRRGNNEQFF
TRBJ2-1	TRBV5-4	CASSFSGLADYNEQFF
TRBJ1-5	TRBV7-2	CASSLVGAGGGNQPQHF
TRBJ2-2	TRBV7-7	CASSFRQGDTGELFF
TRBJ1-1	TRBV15	CATSTPGRRDTEAFF
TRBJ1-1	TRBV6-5	CASSRVLNTEAFF
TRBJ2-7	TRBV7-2	CASTKSGSYEQYF
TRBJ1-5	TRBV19	CASSIFRTEFGNQPQHF
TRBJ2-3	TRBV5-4	CASSIWGGHPDTQYF
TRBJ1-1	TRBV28	CASSPGVRNTEAFF
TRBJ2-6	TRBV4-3	CASSRSGGANVLTF
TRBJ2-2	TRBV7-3	CASSLMGLAGGPFPGELFF
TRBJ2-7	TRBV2	CASSSNSANEQYF
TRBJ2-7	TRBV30	CAWRPGVGFGSYEQYF
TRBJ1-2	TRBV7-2	CASSPRPEYGYTF
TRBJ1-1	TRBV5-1	CASSRRQGNTEAFF
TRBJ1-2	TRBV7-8	CASSLGGLFYGYTF
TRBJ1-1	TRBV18	CASSPRATMNTEAFF
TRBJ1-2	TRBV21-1	CASSKSLCLSGQANYGYTF
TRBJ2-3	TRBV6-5	CASSYGTSGGPDTQYF
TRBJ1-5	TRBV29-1	CSVEDRGLDSNQPQHF
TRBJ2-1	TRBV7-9	CASSSSIGGAYNEQFF
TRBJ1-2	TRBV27	CASSLYSDANYGYTF
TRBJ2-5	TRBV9	CASSPAGGGQETQYF
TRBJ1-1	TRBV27	CASSLNRVNTEAFF
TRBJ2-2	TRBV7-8	CASSLHLGLAGVRGTGELFF
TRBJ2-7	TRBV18	CASLHDVSSYEQYF
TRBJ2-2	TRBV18	CASSPGQVNTGELFF